Below, 7 T cell receptor beta chains from the same sample are listed, as sequenced in a study of CD8+ T cells in alopecia areata. Following RNA extraction, reverse transcription yielded cDNA that acted as the sequencing template. Libraries were prepared by immunoSEQ multiplex PCR; TCRdb keeps only in-frame clonotypes and omits some of them. The sample consists of approximately 150,000 clones, 50% to 65% of them appearing once. What was sequenced was CD4+ T cells sorted from blood. The receptors derive from a human donor in good health.

This clone was counted a few times. This chain connects TRBV18 to TRBJ2-1, with a possible D match to TRBD2 (6 bases). The V gene lost 5 bases and the J gene lost 2 bases, with 16 bases spanning the gap. Per germline, CDR1 KGHSH and CDR2 LQKENI. This CDR3 is built from 16 residues. CDR3 DNA: TGTGCCAGCTCAGTCGTTAGCGGCGGCACCTACAATGAGCAGTTCTTC. Residues: CASSVVSGGTYNEQFF.

The chain uses TRBV10-2 and TRBJ2-3; tentatively, D is TRBD2 (6 bases). The V end was cut by 2 bases, the J end by 0 bases, with 12 bases between. CDR3 size: 16 residues. Germline CDR1 is WSHSY and CDR2 is SAAADI. The CDR3 coding sequence is TGCGCCAGCAGTGAGGTCCCGGGGGTTAGCACAGATACGCAGTATTTT. Protein: CASSEVPGVSTDTQYF.

The gene calls are TRBV25-1 and TRBJ2-2, with 7 positions matching TRBD1. V gave up 2 bases and J gave up 6 bases; unmatched junction bases: 9. The CDR3 extends over 16 amino acids. Germline lookup yields CDR1 MGHDK and CDR2 SYGVNS. The CDR3 is CASSEPDRKASGELFF. As DNA, the CDR3 is TGTGCCAGCAGTGAACCGGACAGGAAGGCTTCCGGGGAGCTGTTTTTT.

The chain employs TRBV29-1 and TRBJ1-3; D is perhaps TRBD1 (5 bases). Trimming left V 6 bases short and J 8 bases short, with 14 bases between. The CDR3 runs 12 residues. The germline V gene encodes CDR1 SQVTM and CDR2 ANQGSEA. Here the CDR3 DNA reads TGCAGCGTGCGGCGGGGGGGAGACACCATATATTTT. Its protein product is CSVRRGGDTIYF.

This chain links TRBV23-1 with TRBJ1-5; D call uncertain. TRBV23-1 carries the ORF label, with uncertain function. V dropped 0 bases and J dropped 5 bases, with 8 bases sitting between them. The CDR3 sequence is 14 residues long. CDR3: CASSQSQSDQPQHF. The CDR3 DNA is TGCGCCAGCAGTCAATCCCAATCGGATCAGCCCCAGCATTTT.

This clone was counted between two and nine times. The chain joins TRBV9 to TRBJ1-2, with 10 bases matching TRBD1. Germline V lookup: CDR1 SGDLS, CDR2 YYNGEE. V lost 5 bases to trimming and J lost 3 bases; unmatched junction nucleotides: 4. This CDR3 is 14 amino acids long. The chain's CDR3 is CASSGDRGYYGYTF. The CDR3 bases are TGTGCCAGCAGTGGGGACAGGGGCTACTATGGCTACACCTTC.

In this sample, this clone turned up a few times. The rearrangement links TRBV5-4 to TRBJ2-1; D might be TRBD2 (5 bases). This CDR3 has 13 residues. The V end lost 7 bases, the J end lost 0 bases, and 8 bases lay between the germline ends. The germline gives CDR1 SGHNT, CDR2 YYREEE (reference sequence). The CDR3 coding sequence is TGTGCCAGCTACGGGGTCTCCTACAATGAGCAGTTCTTC. Encoded protein: CASYGVSYNEQFF.